This note documents a single T cell receptor beta chain sequence. Its target is unknown. RNA transcripts yielded amplified TCR beta CDR3 regions. In the first-round RT-PCR of the TCR CDR3, the HTBI primer set was used. TCRdb analysed the multiplex PCR reads with MiXCR anew, one entry per CDR3 protein. Among some 510,000 distinct CDR3 sequences listed, 35% to 55% were seen once. Exclusion of patients followed from uncontrolled infection, other autoimmune disease, pregnancy or lactation. These data are taken from a study of T cells in Graves' hyperthyroidism and ophthalmopathy. Germline CDR1 reads DFQATT; CDR2 reads SNEGSKA (reference sequence). The CDR3 length is 13 residues. Overall study findings and caveats: Ophthalmopathy cases were set apart from stable hyperthyroidism by a 13 V-J model.

J is TRBJ2-5 and V is TRBV20-1; TRBD2 matches at 14 bases. The receptor was derived from a woman between 18 and 30 years old with Graves' hyperthyroidism. The sample comprised peripheral blood or thyroid tissue (not recorded which). The DNA for the CDR3 is TGCAGCGGGGGACTAGCGGGAGTGGAGACCCAGTACTTC. It yields the protein CSGGLAGVETQYF.